This TCR beta chain originates from a study of regulatory T cells in long-lasting Graves disease. Arm-PCR of CDR3 regions and iRepertoire HTBI primers were the basis on which TCR beta libraries were built. Each CDR3 protein is one row after TCRdb ran MiXCR on the multiplex PCR reads. The sample lists about 540,000 distinct CDR3 sequences; about 14% were seen once. V was cut by 0 bases and J by 5 bases, with 11 bases left in between. From germline, CDR1 is SGHRS and CDR2 YFSETQ. This CDR3 is built from 14 residues. Regarding time point: newly diagnosed GD, antithyroid drugs for less than 3 months. RNA isolated from PBMCs was used to make the TCR library. In addition, the sample was reused for a study of T cells in Graves' hyperthyroidism and ophthalmopathy.

The V call is TRBV5-1, the J call TRBJ2-5, with D perhaps TRBD1 (5 bases). The sequences come from peripheral blood mononuclear cells (PBMCs), collected at new diagnosis, from a patient treated with antithyroid drugs. This TCR was recovered from a young man with Graves disease. The chain's CDR3 is CASSLEQARETQYF. DNA of the CDR3: TGCGCCAGCAGCTTGGAACAGGCAAGGGAGACCCAGTACTTC.